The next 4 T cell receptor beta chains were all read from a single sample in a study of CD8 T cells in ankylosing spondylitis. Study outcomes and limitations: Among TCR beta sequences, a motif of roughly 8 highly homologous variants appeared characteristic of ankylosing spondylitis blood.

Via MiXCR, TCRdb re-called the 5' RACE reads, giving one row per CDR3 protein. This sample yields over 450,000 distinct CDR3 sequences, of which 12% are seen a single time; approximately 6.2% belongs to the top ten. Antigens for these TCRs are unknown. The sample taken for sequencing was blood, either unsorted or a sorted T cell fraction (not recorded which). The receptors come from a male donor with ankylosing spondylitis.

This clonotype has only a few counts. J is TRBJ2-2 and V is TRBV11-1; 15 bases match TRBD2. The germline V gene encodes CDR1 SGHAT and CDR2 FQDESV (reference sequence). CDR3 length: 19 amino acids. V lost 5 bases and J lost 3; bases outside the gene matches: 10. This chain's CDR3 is CASSPRTSGRALDTGELFF. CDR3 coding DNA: TGTGCCAGCAGCCCAAGGACTAGCGGGAGGGCCCTCGACACCGGGGAGCTGTTTTTT.

For the CDR3, the DNA is TGCGCCAGCAGCTTGGAAGTGGGCCCTGGGGGTTATGGCTACACCTTC. As protein: CASSLEVGPGGYGYTF. V is TRBV5-1 and J is TRBJ1-2; D possibly corresponds to TRBD1 (5 bases). Trimming removed 0 bases at V and 5 bases at J, with 17 bases between. The germline gives CDR1 SGHRS, CDR2 YFSETQ. This CDR3 comprises 16 residues.

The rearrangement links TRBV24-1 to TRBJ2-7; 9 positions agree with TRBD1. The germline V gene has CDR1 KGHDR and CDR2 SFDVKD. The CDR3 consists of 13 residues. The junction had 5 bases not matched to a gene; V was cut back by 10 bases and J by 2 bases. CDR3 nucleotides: TGTGCCACAGGGTGGACAGGGGCCTACGAGCAGTACGTC. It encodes CATGWTGAYEQYV.

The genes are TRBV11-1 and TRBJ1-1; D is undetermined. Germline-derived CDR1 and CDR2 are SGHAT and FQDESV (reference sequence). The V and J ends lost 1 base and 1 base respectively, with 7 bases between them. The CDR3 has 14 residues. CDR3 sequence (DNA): TGTGCCAGCAGCTTAGATTTGGGGAACACTGAAGCTTTCTTT. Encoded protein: CASSLDLGNTEAFF.